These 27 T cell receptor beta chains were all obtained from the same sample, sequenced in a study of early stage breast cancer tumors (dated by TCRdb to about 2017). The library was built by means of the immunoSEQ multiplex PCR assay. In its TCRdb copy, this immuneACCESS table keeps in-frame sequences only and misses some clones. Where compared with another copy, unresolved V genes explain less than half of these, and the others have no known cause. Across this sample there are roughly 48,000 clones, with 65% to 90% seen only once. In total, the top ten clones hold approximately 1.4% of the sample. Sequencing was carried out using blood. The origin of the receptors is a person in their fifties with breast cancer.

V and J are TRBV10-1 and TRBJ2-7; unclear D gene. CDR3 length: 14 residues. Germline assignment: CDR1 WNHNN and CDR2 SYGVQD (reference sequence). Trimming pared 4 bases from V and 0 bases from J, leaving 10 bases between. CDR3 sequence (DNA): TGCGCCAGCAGTGGGGATATACACTCCTACGAGCAGTACTTC. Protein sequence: CASSGDIHSYEQYF.

The CDR3 coding sequence is TGTGCCAGCTCACCCGACGACGCTAGCGCTACGCAGTATTTT. It yields the protein CASSPDDASATQYF. The V and J genes are TRBV18 and TRBJ2-3; tentatively, D is TRBD2 (6 bases). V lost 3 bases to trimming and J lost 8 bases, with 15 bases between them. Per the germline V gene, CDR1 is KGHSH and CDR2 is LQKENI. This CDR3 is built from 14 residues.

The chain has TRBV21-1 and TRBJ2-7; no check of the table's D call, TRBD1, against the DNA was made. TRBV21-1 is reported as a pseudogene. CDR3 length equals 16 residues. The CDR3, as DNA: TGTGCCAGCAGCGAGGTACCTGACAGGGGAGGCTACGAGCAGTACTTC. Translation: CASSEVPDRGGYEQYF.

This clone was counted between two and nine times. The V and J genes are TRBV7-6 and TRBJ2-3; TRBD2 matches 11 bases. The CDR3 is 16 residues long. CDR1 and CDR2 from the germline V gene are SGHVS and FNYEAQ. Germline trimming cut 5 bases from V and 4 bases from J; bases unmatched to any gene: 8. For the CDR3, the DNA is TGTGCCAGCAGCACCTCTAGCGGGGGGCGGGCAGATACGCAGTATTTT. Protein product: CASSTSSGGRADTQYF.

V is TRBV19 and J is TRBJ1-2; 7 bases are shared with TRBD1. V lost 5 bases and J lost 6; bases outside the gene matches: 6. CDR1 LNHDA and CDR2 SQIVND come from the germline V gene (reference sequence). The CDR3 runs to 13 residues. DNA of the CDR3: TGTGCCAGTAGTTCGGGACAGCGAAATGGCTACACCTTC. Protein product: CASSSGQRNGYTF.

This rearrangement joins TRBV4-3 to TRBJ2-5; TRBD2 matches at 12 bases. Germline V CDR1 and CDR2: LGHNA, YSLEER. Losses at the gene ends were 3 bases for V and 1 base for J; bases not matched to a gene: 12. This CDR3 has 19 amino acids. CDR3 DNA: TGCGCCAGCAGCCACCCAAAACCGAGACTAGCGGGAGCCCAAGAGACCCAGTACTTC. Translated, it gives CASSHPKPRLAGAQETQYF.

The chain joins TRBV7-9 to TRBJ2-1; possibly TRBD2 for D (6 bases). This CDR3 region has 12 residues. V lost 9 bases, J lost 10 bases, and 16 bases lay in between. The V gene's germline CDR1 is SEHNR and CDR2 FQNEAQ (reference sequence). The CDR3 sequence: CARVADLSEQFF. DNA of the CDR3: TGTGCCAGGGTAGCGGACCTGTCGGAGCAGTTCTTC.

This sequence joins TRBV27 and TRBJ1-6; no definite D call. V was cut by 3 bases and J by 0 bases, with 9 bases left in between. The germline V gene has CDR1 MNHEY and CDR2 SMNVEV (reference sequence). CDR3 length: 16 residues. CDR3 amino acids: CASSFDPSSYNSPLHF. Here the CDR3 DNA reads TGTGCCAGCAGTTTTGATCCGAGCTCCTATAATTCACCCCTCCACTTT.

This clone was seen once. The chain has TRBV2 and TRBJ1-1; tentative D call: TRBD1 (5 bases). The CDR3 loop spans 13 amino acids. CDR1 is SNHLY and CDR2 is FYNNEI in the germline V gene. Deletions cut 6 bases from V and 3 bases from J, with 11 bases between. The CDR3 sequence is CASRADSYTEAFF. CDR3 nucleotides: TGTGCCAGCAGGGCTGACAGTTACACTGAAGCTTTCTTT.

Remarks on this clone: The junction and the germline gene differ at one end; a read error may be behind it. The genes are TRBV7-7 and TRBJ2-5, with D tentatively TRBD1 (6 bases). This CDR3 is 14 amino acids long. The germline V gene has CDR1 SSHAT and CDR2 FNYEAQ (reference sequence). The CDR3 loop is CASSLAGAKETQYF. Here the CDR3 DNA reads TGTGCTAGCAGCTTAGCAGGGGCTAAAGAGACCCAGTACTTC.

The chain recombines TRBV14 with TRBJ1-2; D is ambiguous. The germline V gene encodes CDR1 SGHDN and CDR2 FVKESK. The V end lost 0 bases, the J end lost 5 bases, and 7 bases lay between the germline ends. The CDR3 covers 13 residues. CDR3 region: CASSQESGYGYTF. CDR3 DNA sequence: TGTGCCAGCAGCCAAGAATCTGGGTATGGCTACACCTTC.

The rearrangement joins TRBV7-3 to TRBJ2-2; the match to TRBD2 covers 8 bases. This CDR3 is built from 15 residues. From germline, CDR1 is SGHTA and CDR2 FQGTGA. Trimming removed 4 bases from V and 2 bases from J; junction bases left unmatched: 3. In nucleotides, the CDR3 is TGTGCCAGCAGCTCTAGCGGGCTCAACACCGGGGAGCTGTTTTTT. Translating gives CASSSSGLNTGELFF.

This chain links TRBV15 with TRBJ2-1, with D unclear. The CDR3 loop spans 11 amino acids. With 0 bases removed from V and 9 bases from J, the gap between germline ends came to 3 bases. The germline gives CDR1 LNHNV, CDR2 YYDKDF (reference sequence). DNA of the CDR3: TGTGCCACCAGCAGAGATGCTGAGCAGTTCTTC. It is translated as CATSRDAEQFF.

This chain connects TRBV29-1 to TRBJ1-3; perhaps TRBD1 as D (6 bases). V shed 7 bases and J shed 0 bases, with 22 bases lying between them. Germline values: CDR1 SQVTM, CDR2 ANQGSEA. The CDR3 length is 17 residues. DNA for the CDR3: TGCAGCGCCGGAATCGGGGGTTCGGACAGCTCTGGAAACACCATATATTTT. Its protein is CSAGIGGSDSSGNTIYF.

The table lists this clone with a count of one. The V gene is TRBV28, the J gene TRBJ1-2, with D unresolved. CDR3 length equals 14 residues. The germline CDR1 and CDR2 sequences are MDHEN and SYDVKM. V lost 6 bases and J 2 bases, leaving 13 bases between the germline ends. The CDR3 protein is CASSEASWNYGYTF. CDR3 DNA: TGTGCCAGCAGCGAGGCCAGCTGGAACTATGGCTACACCTTC.

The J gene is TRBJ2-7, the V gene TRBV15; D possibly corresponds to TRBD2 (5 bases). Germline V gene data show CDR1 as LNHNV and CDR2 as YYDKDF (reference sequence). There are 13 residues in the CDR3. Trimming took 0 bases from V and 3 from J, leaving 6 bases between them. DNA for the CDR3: TGTGCCACCAGCAGAGATCGGGGCTACGAGCAGTACTTC. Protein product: CATSRDRGYEQYF.

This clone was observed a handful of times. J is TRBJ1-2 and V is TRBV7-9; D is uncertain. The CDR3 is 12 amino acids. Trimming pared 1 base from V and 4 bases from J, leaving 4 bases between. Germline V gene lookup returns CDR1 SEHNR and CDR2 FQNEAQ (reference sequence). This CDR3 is CASSLDSYGYTF. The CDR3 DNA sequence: TGTGCCAGCAGCTTAGACAGCTATGGCTACACCTTC. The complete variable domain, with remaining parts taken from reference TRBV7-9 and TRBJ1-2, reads DTGVSQNPRHKITKRGQNVTFRCDPISEHNRLYWYRQTLGQGPEFLTYFQNEAQLEKSRLLSDRFSAERPKGSFSTLEIQRTEQGDSAMYLCASSLDSYGYTFGSGTRLTVV.

The CDR3, as DNA: TGTGCCAGCAGCCCGGTCCCTGAACGGGAAAAACTGTTTTTT. The encoded protein is CASSPVPEREKLFF. The chain uses TRBV7-9 and TRBJ1-4, with no clear D. The CDR3 has 14 residues. Trimming took off 5 bases at V and 8 bases at J, with 15 bases between the two ends. The V gene's germline CDR1 is SEHNR and CDR2 FQNEAQ (reference sequence).

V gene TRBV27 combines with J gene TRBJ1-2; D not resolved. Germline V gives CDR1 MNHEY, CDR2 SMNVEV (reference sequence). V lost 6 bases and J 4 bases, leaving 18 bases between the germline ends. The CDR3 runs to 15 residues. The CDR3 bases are TGTGCCAGCAGCCCCAGGAGGAGTTCCCTCTATGGCTACACCTTC. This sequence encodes CASSPRRSSLYGYTF.

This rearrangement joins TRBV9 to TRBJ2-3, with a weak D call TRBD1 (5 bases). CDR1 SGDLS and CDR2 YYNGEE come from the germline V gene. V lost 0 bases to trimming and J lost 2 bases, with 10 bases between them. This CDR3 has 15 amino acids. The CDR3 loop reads CASSVGLGVTDTQYF. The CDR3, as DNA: TGTGCCAGCAGCGTAGGTCTAGGGGTCACAGATACGCAGTATTTT.

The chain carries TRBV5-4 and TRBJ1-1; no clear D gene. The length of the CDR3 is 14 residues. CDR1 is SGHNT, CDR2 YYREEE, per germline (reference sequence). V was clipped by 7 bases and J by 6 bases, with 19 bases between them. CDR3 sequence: CASRRKTSNSEAFF. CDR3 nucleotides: TGTGCCAGCCGGAGGAAAACCTCAAATTCTGAAGCTTTCTTT.

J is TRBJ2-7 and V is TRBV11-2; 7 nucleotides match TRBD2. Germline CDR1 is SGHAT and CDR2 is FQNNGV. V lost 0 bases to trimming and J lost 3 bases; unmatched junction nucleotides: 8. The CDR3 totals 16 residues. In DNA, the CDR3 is TGTGCCAGCAGCTTAGATTCGTTCGCGGGAGACTACGAGCAGTACTTC. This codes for CASSLDSFAGDYEQYF.

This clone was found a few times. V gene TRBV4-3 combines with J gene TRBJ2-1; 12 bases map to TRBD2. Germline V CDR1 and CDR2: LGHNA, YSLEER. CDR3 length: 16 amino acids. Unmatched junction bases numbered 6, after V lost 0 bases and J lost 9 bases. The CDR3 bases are TGCGCCAGCAGCCAAGAACCTAGCGGGAGGGCCGTTGAGCAGTTCTTC. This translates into CASSQEPSGRAVEQFF.

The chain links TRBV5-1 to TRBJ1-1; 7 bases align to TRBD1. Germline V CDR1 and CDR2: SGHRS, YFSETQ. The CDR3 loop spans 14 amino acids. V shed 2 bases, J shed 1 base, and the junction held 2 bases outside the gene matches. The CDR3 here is CASSFQGENTEAFF. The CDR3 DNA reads TGCGCCAGCAGCTTCCAGGGGGAGAACACTGAAGCTTTCTTT.

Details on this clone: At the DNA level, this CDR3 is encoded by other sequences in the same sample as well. The CDR3 loop is CASSLYPTSAHEQYF. The CDR3 DNA sequence: TGTGCCAGCAGCTTGTACCCCACATCTGCCCACGAGCAGTACTTC. V is TRBV5-6 and J is TRBJ2-7; D ambiguous. Trimming took off 1 base at V and 5 bases at J, with 16 bases between the two ends. The CDR3 runs 15 residues. Germline CDR1 reads SGHDT; CDR2 reads YYEEEE.

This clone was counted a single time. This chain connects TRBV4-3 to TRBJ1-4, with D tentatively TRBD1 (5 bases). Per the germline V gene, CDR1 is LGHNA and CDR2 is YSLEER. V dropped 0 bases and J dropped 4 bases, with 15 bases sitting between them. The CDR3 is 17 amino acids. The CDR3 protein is CASSQDRFDRLNEKLFF. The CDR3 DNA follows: TGCGCCAGCAGCCAAGATCGGTTTGACAGACTTAATGAAAAACTGTTTTTT.

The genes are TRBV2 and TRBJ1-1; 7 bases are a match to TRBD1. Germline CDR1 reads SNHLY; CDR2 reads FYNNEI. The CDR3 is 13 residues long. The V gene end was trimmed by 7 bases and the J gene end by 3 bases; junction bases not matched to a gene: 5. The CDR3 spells CASTRQGDTEAFF. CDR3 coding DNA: TGTGCCAGCACCCGACAGGGCGACACTGAAGCTTTCTTT.